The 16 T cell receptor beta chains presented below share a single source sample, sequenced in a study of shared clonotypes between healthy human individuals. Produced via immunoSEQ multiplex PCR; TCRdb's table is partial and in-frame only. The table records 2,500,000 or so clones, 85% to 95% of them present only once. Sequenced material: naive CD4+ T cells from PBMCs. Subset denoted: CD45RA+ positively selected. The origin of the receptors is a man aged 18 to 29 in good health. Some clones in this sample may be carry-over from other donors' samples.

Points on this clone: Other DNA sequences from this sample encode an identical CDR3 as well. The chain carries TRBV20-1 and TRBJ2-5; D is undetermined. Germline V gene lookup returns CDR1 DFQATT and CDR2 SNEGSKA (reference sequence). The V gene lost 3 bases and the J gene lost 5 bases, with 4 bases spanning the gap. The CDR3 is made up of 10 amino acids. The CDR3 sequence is CSASSETQYF. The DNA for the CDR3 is TGCAGTGCTAGTTCGGAGACCCAGTACTTC.

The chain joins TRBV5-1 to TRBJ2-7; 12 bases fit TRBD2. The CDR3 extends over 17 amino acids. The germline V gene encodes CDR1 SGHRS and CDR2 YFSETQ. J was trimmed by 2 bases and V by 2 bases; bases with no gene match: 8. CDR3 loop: CASSFWKLAGGTYEQYF. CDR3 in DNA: TGCGCCAGCAGCTTTTGGAAACTAGCGGGAGGAACCTACGAGCAGTACTTC.

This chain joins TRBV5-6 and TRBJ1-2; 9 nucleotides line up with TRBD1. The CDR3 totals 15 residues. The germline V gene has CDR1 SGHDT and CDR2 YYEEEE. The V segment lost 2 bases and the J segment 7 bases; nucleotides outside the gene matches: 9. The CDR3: CASSFRDRDGFGYTF. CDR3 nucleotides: TGTGCCAGCAGCTTTAGGGACAGGGATGGGTTTGGCTACACCTTC.

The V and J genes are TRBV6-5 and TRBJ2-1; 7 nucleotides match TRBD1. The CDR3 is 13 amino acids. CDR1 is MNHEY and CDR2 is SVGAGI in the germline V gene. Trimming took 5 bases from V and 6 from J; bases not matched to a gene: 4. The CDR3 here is CASSRTGVNEQFF. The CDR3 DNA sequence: TGTGCCAGCAGTCGTACAGGGGTCAATGAGCAGTTCTTC.

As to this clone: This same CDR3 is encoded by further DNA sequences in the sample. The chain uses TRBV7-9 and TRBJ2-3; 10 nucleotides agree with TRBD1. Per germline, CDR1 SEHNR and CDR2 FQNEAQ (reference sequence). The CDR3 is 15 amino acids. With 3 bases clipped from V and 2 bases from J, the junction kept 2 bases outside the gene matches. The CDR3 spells CASSLGTGATDTQYF. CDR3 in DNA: TGTGCCAGCAGCTTGGGGACAGGGGCCACAGATACGCAGTATTTT.

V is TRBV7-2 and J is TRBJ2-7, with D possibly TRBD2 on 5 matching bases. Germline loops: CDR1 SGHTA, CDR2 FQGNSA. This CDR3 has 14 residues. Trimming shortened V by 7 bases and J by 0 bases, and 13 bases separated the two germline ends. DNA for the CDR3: TGTGCCAGCACCAAATCAAGCGGCTCCTACGAGCAGTACTTC. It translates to CASTKSSGSYEQYF. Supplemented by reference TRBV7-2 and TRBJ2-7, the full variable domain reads GAGVSQSPSNKVTEKGKDVELRCDPISGHTALYWYRQSLGQGLEFLIYFQGNSAPDKSGLPSDRFSAERTGGSVSTLTIQRTQQEDSAVYLCASTKSSGSYEQYFGPGTRLTVT.

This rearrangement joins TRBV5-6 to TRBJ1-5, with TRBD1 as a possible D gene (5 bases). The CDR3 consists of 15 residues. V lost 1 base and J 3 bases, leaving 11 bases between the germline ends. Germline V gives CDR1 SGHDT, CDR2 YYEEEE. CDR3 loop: CASSLRDSDNQPQHF. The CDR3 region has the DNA TGTGCCAGCAGCTTGCGTGACAGCGACAATCAGCCCCAGCATTTT.

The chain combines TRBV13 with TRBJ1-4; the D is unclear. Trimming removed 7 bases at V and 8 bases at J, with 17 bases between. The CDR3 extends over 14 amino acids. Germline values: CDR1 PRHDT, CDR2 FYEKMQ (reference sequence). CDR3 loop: CASTRAGSGEKLFF. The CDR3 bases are TGTGCCAGCACCCGCGCCGGAAGCGGGGAAAAACTGTTTTTT.

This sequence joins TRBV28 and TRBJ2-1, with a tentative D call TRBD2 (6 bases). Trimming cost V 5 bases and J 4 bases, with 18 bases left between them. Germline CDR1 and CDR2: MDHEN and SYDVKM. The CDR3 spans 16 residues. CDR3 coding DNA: TGTGCCAGCAGTCCCCCTCCAGCGGGCCAATACAATGAGCAGTTCTTC. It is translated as CASSPPPAGQYNEQFF.

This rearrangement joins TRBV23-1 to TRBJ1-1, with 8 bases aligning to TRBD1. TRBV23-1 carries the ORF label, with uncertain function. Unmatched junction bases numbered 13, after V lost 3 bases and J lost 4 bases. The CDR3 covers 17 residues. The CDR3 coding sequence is TGCGCCAGCAGTCATCCAAGGTCAGGGGGCGCGGGCACTGAAGCTTTCTTT. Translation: CASSHPRSGGAGTEAFF.

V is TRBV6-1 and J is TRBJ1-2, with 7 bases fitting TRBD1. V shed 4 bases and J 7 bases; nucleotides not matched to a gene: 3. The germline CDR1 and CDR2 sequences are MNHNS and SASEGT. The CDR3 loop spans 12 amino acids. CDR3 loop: CASSGGGSGYTF. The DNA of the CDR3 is TGTGCCAGCAGTGGAGGGGGCTCTGGCTACACCTTC.

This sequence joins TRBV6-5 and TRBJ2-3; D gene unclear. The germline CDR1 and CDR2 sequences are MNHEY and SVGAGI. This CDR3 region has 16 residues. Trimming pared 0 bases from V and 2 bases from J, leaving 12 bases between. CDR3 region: CASSYSVVGPTDTQYF. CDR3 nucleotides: TGTGCCAGCAGTTACTCTGTCGTCGGACCCACAGATACGCAGTATTTT.

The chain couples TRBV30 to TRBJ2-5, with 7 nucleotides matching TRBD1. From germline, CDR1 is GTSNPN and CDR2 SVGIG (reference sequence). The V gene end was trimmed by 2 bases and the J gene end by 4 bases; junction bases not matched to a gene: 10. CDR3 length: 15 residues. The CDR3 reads CAWSPTGTVRETQYF. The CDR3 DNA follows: TGTGCCTGGAGTCCAACCGGGACAGTGAGAGAGACCCAGTACTTC.

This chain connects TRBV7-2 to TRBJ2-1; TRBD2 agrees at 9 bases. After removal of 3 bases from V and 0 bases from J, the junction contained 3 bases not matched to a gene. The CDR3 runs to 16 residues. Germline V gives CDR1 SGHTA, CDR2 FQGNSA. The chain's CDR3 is CASSFSGSPSYNEQFF. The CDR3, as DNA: TGTGCCAGCAGCTTTAGCGGGAGCCCCTCCTACAATGAGCAGTTCTTC.

CDR3 in DNA: TGTGCCAGCAGCCCTGATCCAAAATCCTACGAGCAGTACTTC. The encoded protein is CASSPDPKSYEQYF. V is TRBV7-8 and J is TRBJ2-7; D not certain. Deletions cut 5 bases from V and 1 base from J, with 12 bases between. The CDR3 spans 14 residues. The V gene's germline CDR1 is SGHVS and CDR2 FQNEAQ.

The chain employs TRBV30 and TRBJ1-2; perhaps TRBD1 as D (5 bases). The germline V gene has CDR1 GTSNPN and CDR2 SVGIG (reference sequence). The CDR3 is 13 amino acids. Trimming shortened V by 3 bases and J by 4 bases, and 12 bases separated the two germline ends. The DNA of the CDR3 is TGTGCCTGGAGACTAGACAGATTCTATGGCTACACCTTC. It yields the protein CAWRLDRFYGYTF.